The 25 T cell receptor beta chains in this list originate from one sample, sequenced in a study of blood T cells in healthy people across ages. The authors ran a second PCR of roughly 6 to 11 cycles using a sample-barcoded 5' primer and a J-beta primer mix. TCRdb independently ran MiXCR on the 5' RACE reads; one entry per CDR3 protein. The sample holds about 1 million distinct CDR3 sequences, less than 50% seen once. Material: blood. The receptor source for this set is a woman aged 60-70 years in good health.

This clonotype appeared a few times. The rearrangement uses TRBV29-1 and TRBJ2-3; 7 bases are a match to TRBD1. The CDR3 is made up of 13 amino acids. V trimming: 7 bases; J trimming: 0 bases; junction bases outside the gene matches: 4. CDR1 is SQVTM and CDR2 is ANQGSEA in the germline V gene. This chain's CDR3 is CSGQGSSTDTQYF. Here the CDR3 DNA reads TGCAGCGGACAGGGATCTAGCACAGATACGCAGTATTTT.

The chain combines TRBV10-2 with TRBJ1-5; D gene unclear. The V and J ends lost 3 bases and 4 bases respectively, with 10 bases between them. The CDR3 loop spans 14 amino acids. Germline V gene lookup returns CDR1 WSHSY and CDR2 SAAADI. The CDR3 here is CASSDTNRNQPQHF. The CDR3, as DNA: TGCGCCAGCAGTGATACGAACCGAAATCAGCCCCAGCATTTT.

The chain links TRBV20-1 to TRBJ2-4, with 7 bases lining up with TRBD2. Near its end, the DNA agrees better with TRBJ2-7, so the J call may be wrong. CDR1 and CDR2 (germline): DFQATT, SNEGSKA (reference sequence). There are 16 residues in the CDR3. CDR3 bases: TGCAGTGCTAGTGCAACACTTGAGGGAGGGCCAAACGAGCAGTACTTC. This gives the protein CSASATLEGGPNEQYF.

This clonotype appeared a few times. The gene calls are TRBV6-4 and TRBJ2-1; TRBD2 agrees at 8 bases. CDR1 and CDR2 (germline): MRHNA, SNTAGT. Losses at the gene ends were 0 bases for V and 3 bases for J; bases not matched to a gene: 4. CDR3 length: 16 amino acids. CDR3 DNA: TGTGCCAGCAGTGACTCCGGGGGGGCTGGCTACAATGAGCAGTTCTTC. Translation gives CASSDSGGAGYNEQFF.

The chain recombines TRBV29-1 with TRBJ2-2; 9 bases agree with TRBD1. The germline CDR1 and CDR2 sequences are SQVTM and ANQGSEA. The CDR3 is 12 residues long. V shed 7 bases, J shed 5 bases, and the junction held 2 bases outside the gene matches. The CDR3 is CSADRGTGELFF. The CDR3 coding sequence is TGCAGCGCTGACAGGGGGACCGGGGAGCTGTTTTTT.

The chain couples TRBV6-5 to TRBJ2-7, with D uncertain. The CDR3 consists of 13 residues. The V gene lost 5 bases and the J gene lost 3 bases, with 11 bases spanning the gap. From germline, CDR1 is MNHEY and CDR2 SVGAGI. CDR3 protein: CASSLRENYEQYF. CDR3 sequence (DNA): TGTGCCAGCAGTCTCAGAGAAAACTACGAGCAGTACTTC.

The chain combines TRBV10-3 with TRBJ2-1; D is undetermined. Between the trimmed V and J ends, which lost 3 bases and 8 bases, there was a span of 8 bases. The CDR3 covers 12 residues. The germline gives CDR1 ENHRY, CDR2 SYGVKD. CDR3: CAISEWGYEQFF. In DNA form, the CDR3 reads TGTGCCATCAGTGAATGGGGATATGAGCAGTTCTTC.

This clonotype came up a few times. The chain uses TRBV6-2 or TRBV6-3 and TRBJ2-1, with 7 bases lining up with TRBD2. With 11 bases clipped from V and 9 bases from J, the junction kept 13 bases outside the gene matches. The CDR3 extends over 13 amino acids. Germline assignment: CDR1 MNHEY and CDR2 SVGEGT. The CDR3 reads CAGGGEKGFEQFF. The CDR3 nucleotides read TGTGCCGGGGGAGGGGAGAAGGGATTTGAGCAGTTCTTC.

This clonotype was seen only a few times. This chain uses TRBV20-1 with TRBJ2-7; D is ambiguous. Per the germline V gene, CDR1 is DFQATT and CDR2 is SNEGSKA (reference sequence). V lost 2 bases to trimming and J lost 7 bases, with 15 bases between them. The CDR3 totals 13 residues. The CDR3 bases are TGCAGTGCTAGATCCCCCATCGGCTCGGAGCAGTACTTC. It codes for CSARSPIGSEQYF.

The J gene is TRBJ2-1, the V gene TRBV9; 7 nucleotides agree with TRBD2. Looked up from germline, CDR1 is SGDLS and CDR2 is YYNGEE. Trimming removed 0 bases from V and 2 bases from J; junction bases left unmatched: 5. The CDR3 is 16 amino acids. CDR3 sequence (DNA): TGTGCCAGCAGCGTAGCAGGCGGGAGTACCTACAATGAGCAGTTCTTC. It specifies CASSVAGGSTYNEQFF.

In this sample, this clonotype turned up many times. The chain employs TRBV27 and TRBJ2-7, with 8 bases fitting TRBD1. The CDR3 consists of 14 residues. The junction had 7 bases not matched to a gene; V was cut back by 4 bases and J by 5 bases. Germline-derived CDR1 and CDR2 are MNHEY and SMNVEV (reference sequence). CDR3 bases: TGTGCCAGCAGTTCCCTGGACAGGGTCCACGAGCAGTACTTC. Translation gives CASSSLDRVHEQYF.

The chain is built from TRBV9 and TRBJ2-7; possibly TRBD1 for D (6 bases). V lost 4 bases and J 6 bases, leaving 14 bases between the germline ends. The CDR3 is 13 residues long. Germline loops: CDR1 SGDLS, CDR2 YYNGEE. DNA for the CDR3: TGTGCCAGCAGCCTAAACAGGGTTTCCGAGCAGTACTTC. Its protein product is CASSLNRVSEQYF.

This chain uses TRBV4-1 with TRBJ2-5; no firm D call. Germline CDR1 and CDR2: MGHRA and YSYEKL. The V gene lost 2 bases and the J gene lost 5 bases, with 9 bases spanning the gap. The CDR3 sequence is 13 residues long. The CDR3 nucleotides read TGCGCCAGCAGCCAACTAATTCGGGAGACCCAGTACTTC. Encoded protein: CASSQLIRETQYF.

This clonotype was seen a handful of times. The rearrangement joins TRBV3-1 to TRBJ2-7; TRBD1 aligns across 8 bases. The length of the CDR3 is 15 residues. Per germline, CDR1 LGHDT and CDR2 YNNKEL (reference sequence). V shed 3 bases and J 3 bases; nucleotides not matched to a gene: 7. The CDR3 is CASSHDRTGYYEQYF. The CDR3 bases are TGTGCCAGCAGCCACGATCGGACAGGGTACTACGAGCAGTACTTC.

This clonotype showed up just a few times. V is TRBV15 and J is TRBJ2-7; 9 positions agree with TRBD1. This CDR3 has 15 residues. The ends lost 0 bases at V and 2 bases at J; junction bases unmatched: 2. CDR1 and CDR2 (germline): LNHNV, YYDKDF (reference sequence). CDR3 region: CATSRDRDRAYEQYF. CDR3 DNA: TGTGCCACCAGCAGAGATCGGGACAGGGCCTACGAGCAGTACTTC.

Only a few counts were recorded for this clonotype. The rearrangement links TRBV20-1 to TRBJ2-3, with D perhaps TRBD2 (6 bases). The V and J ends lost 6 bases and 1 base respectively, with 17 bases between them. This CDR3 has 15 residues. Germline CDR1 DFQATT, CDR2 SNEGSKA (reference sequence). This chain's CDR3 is CSARNSGSGTDTQYF. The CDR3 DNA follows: TGCAGTGCCAGGAATAGCGGTTCGGGCACAGATACGCAGTATTTT.

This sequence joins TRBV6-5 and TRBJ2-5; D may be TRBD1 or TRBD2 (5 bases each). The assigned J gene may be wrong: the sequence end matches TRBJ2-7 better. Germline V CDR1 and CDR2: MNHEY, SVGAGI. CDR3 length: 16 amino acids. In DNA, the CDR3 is TGTGCCAGCAGTCCGAACCGGGGACCCTCATCCTACGAGCAGTACTTC. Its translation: CASSPNRGPSSYEQYF.

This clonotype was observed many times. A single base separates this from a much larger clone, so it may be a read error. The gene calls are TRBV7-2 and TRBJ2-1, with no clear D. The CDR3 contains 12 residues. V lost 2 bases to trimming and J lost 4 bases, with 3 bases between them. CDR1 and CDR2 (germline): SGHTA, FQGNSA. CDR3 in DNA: TGTGCCAGCAGCTTAAGGTACAATGAGCAGTTCTTC. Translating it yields CASSLRYNEQFF.

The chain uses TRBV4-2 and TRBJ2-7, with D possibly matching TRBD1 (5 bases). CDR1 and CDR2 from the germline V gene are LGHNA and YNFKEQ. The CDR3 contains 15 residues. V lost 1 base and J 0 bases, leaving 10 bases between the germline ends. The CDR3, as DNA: TGTGCCAGCAGCCAAGTATCTGGGGCCTCCTACGAGCAGTACTTC. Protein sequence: CASSQVSGASYEQYF.

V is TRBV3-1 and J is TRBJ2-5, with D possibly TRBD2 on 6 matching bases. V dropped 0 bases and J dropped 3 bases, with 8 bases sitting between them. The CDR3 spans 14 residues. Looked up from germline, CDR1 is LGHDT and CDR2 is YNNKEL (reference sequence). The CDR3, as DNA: TGTGCCAGCAGCCAAGATAGCGGAGAAGAGACCCAGTACTTC. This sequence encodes CASSQDSGEETQYF.

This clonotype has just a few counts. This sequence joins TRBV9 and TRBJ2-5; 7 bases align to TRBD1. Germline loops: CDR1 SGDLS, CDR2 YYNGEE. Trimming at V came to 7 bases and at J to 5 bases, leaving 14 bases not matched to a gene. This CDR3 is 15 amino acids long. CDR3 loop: CASGQDPSRMETQYF. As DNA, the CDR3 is TGTGCCAGCGGACAGGATCCGTCTCGCATGGAGACCCAGTACTTC. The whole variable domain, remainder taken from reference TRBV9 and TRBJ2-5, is DSGVTQTPKHLITATGQRVTLRCSPRSGDLSVYWYQQSLDQGLQFLIQYYNGEERAKGNILERFSAQQFPDLHSELNLSSLELGDSALYFCASGQDPSRMETQYFGPGTRLLVL.

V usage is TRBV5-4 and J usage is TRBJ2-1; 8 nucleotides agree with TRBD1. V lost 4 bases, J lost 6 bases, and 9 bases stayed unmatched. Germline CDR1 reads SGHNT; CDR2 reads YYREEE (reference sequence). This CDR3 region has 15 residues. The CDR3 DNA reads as TGTGCCAGCAGCAGCCGACAGGGGTCGAGCAATGAGCAGTTCTTC. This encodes CASSSRQGSSNEQFF.

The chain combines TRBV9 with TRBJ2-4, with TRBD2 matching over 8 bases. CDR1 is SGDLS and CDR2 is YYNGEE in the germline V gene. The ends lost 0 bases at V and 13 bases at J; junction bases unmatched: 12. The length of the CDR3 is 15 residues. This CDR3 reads CASSVGSSGQPGQYF. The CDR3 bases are TGTGCCAGCAGCGTAGGGTCTAGCGGGCAGCCAGGGCAGTACTTC. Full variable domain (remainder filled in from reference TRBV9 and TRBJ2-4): DSGVTQTPKHLITATGQRVTLRCSPRSGDLSVYWYQQSLDQGLQFLIQYYNGEERAKGNILERFSAQQFPDLHSELNLSSLELGDSALYFCASSVGSSGQPGQYFGAGTRLSVL.

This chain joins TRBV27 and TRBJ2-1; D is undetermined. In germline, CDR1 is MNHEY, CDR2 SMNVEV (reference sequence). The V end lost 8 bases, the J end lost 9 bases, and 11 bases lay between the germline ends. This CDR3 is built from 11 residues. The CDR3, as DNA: TGTGCCAGCCAAAGACTGGGTGAGCAGTTCTTC. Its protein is CASQRLGEQFF.

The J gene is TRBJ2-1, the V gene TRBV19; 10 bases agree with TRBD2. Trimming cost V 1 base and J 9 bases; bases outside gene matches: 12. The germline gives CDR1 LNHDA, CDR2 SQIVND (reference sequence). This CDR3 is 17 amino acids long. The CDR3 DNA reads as TGTGCCAGTAGTATAGGGGCTAGCGGGAGCGGGACAGGTGAGCAGTTCTTC. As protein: CASSIGASGSGTGEQFF.